This TCR beta chain was observed in a study of patients with pleural tuberculosis (dated 2014 in TCRdb). The CDR3 measures 15 amino acids from cysteine to phenylalanine. The read is trimmed to its CDR3 DNA, 45 bases read in frame from base 1. The germline V gene encodes CDR1 LGHDT and CDR2 YNNKEL (reference sequence). Between the V and J ends, shortened by 0 bases and 6 bases respectively, the junction contains 12 bases. Sequencing used an Illumina Genome Analyzer IIx. TCRdb cleaned the public reads at Q25 with fastp, built clones with MiXCR and kept in-frame beta chains. Each CDR3 protein appears once, grouped with its most common genes and DNA. The sample table holds around 30,000 distinct CDR3 sequences, of which over 15% were seen once. The ten largest clones capture 3.5% of the sample. Ten or more counts support this clonotype. Its antigen has not been determined. The record has no base qualities; no much larger clone is one base away.

The sample comprised peripheral blood. The TCR comes from a human donor with pleural tuberculosis. This chain joins TRBV3-1 to TRBJ2-1; the D gene remains uncertain. The DNA is TGTGCCAGCAGCCAAGATTCGAACTACTTCAATGAGCAGTTCTTC. The translation is CASSQDSNYFNEQFF.